This is a list of T cell receptor beta chains from one sample in a study of cytomegalovirus exposure and HLA in healthy donors. Clones were sequenced by immunoSEQ multiplex PCR, and TCRdb holds only the in-frame ones, with some missing. This table has 70,000 to 75,000 clones, around 94% appearing once. The specimen sequenced was PBMCs. These TCRs come from a woman aged 18-29 years in good health and CMV-seropositive. Both conserved end residues are part of each CDR3. Fields, in order: J gene, clone size, D gene, V gene, CDR3 DNA, CDR3 protein. A D gene is named only where the DNA matches it firmly. Size is omitted from some rows. Given values are once, few, many or a class for expanded clones.

TRBJ1-5 | . | . | TRBV28 | TGTGCCAGCCGAAACCAGAATAGCAATCAGCCCCAGCATTTT | CASRNQNSNQPQHF
TRBJ2-1 | . | TRBD2 | TRBV29-1 | TGCAGCGTTGGGACTAGCGGGTCCACTCGTTACCTCTTC | CSVGTSGSTRYLF
TRBJ2-3 | once | TRBD1 | TRBV7-2 | TGTGCCAGCAGCCCGGACCCGACAGGGGCAGATACGCAGTATTTT | CASSPDPTGADTQYF
TRBJ2-1 | . | TRBD2 | TRBV7-6 | TGTGCCAGCAGCTTAGAACTAGCGGGAGCCATCGCCTACAATGAGCAGTTCTTC | CASSLELAGAIAYNEQFF
TRBJ1-3 | . | TRBD1 | TRBV28 | TGTGCCAGCAGGATGGACAGGGTCCACGGAAACACCATATATTTT | CASRMDRVHGNTIYF
TRBJ2-7 | . | . | TRBV9 | TGTGCCAGCAGCGTAGGCCAGGAAGGCTACGAGCAGTACTTC | CASSVGQEGYEQYF
TRBJ1-2 | . | TRBD1 | TRBV28 | TGTGCCAGCACGTTTCGGGACAGAGCTAACTATGGCTACACCTTC | CASTFRDRANYGYTF
TRBJ1-2 | once | . | TRBV28 | TGTGCCAGCAGTTTAGGACAACACTATGGCTACACCTTC | CASSLGQHYGYTF
TRBJ1-5 | . | . | TRBV28 | TGTGCCAGCAGTTTAAAACAGGGAACCCAGCCCCAGCATTTT | CASSLKQGTQPQHF
TRBJ1-1 | once | TRBD1 | TRBV4-1 | TGCGCCAGCAGCCACCCCACTCAGGGGGCGCGAAGGCCATCGGCCATGAACACTGAAGCTTTCTTT | CASSHPTQGARRPSAMNTEAFF
TRBJ2-5 | . | TRBD1 | TRBV6-1 | TGTGCCAGTAGTCCCCGACAGGGGGCTGGGGAGACCCAGTACTTC | CASSPRQGAGETQYF
TRBJ2-1 | once | TRBD2 | TRBV4-2 | TGTGCCAGCAGCCAAGGTAGACTAGCGGGGGGGGAGAATGAGCAGTTCTTC | CASSQGRLAGGENEQFF
TRBJ1-2 | . | . | TRBV4-1 | TGCGCCAGCAGCCAGCCTACAGGGACACAGCTTTTCACCTTC | CASSQPTGTQLFTF
TRBJ2-7 | . | . | TRBV6-5 | TGTGCCAGCAGTTACTCGGCCTCCTACGAGCAGTACTTC | CASSYSASYEQYF
TRBJ2-1 | . | TRBD2 | TRBV5-1 | TGCGCCAGCAGCTTGGGAACGACTAGCGGAGCCTACAATGAGCAGTTCTTC | CASSLGTTSGAYNEQFF
TRBJ1-6 | . | . | TRBV10-3 | TGTGCCAGCGACAGCGGGGGGGGCAGGGATTCACCCCTCCACTTT | CASDSGGGRDSPLHF
TRBJ1-6 | . | . | TRBV6-4 | TGTGCCAGCAGTCCTTTTAGCCCAAATTCACCCCTCCACTTT | CASSPFSPNSPLHF
TRBJ2-1 | . | . | TRBV5-1 | TGCGCCAGCAGTGGTTCGGCGGGTCCATACAATGAGCAGTTCTTC | CASSGSAGPYNEQFF
TRBJ1-6 | . | TRBD1 | TRBV7-9 | TGTGCCAGCAGCTTAGGGACAGGCCGGAATTCACCCCTCCACTTT | CASSLGTGRNSPLHF
TRBJ1-4 | . | . | TRBV25-1 | TGTGCCACCTCCCGGAGGGTGGGAGAAAAACTGTTTTTT | CATSRRVGEKLFF
TRBJ2-1 | once | . | TRBV28 | TGTGCCAGCAGTTTGGGCGGGGGCCCAGTTAATGAGCAGTTCTTC | CASSLGGGPVNEQFF
TRBJ1-5 | . | . | TRBV4-1 | TGCGCCAGCAGCCAGTTCAGGGTGAGCAATCAGCCCCAGCATTTT | CASSQFRVSNQPQHF
TRBJ2-3 | . | TRBD2 | TRBV7-9 | TGTGCCAGCAGCTTACAGGGACTAGCGGTCACAGATACGCAGTATTTT | CASSLQGLAVTDTQYF
TRBJ2-1 | . | TRBD2 | TRBV5-6 | TGTGCCAGCAGCTTGAGCGGGGGCCCCTACAATGAGCAGTTCTTC | CASSLSGGPYNEQFF
TRBJ2-3 | . | . | TRBV7-9 | TGTGCCAGCAGCGGTAGCGGAACCACAGATACGCAGTATTTT | CASSGSGTTDTQYF
TRBJ1-1 | . | TRBD1 | TRBV10-2 | TGCGCCAGCAGTGAGCCCCCTAGGACAGGAGCTGAAGCTTTCTTT | CASSEPPRTGAEAFF
TRBJ2-1 | . | TRBD2 | TRBV28 | TGTGCCAGCAGTTTCCCGACTAGCGGTTTCGATGAGCAGTTCTTC | CASSFPTSGFDEQFF
TRBJ2-7 | . | . | TRBV10-2 | TGCGCCAGCAGTACCGGGGGCGAGCAGTACTTC | CASSTGGEQYF
TRBJ2-7 | . | . | TRBV5-1 | TGCGCCAGCAGCTTGCGCTCGGACGGGGCCTACGAGCAGTACTTC | CASSLRSDGAYEQYF
TRBJ2-2 | . | TRBD1 | TRBV10-2 | TGCGCCAGCGCACCTGACAGGGTAAACACCGGGGAGCTGTTTTTT | CASAPDRVNTGELFF
TRBJ2-2 | . | TRBD1 | TRBV5-4 | TGTGCCAGCAGCAAAACCGGGACAGAGAACACCGGGGAGCTGTTTTTT | CASSKTGTENTGELFF
TRBJ1-3 | once | . | TRBV6-1 | TGTGCCACAAAGGACGGGGTCAACTCTGGAAACACCATATATTTT | CATKDGVNSGNTIYF
TRBJ1-1 | once | TRBD1 | TRBV11-2 | TGTGCCAGCAGCTCCGACAGGGGAGGTCGGACTGAAGCTTTCTTT | CASSSDRGGRTEAFF
TRBJ2-7 | . | TRBD1 | TRBV28 | TGTGCCAGCGCCCGCTCTACAGGGGGCGGGTACGAGCAGTACTTC | CASARSTGGGYEQYF
TRBJ1-5 | . | . | TRBV7-9 | TGTGCCAGCAGCTCAGACTTGAATAGCAATCAGCCCCAGCATTTT | CASSSDLNSNQPQHF